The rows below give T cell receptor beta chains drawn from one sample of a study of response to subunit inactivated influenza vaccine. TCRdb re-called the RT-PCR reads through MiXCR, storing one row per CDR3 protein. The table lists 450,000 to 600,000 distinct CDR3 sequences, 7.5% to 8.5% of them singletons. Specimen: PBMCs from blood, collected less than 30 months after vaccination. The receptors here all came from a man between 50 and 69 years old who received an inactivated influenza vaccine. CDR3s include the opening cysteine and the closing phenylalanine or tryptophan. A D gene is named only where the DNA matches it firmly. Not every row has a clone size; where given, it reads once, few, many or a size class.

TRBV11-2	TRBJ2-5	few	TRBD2	TGTGCCAGCAGCTGGGATATGCGGGGGAAGGGGGAGACCCAGTACTTC	CASSWDMRGKGETQYF
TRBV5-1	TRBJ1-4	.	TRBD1	TGCGCCAGCAGCTTGGCCGGGACAGCGAGTGAAAAACTGTTTTTT	CASSLAGTASEKLFF
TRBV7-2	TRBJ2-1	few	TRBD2	TGTGCCAGCAGCTTAGCGAGCGGGAGGGCCAATGAGCAGTTCTTC	CASSLASGRANEQFF
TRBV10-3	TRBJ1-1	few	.	TGTGCCATCAGTGAGTCGGGGGATAGCACTGAAGCTTTCTTT	CAISESGDSTEAFF
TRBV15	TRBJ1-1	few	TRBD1	TGTGCCACCAGCAGAGTTATGGAACAGGGGGTGGAAGCTTTCTTT	CATSRVMEQGVEAFF
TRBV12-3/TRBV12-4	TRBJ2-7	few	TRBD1	TGTGCCAGCAGTCCGACAGGGGGCTTCAGCTACGAGCAGTACTTC	CASSPTGGFSYEQYF
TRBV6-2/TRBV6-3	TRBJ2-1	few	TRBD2	TGTGCCAGCAGTTATACAAGCGGGGGGGCCCCAATTTCTCAGTTCTTC	CASSYTSGGAPISQFF
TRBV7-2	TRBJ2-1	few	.	TGTGCCAGCAGCGCAGAGGGGGTAGGGTCCTACAATGAGCAGTTCTTC	CASSAEGVGSYNEQFF
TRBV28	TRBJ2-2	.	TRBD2	TGTGCCAGCAGTTCCGGACTAGATAACACCGGGGAGCTGTTTTTT	CASSSGLDNTGELFF
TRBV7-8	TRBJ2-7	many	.	TGTGCCAGCAGGAACAGGGTCTCCTACGAGCAGTACTTC	CASRNRVSYEQYF
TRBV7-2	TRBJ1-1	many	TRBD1	TGTGCCAGCAGCCCAGAGACAGGGATGGGTGAAGCTTTCTTT	CASSPETGMGEAFF
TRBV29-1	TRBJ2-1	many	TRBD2	TGCAGCGTTGACTCTAGCGGGAGCTCCTACAATGAGCAGTTCTTC	CSVDSSGSSYNEQFF
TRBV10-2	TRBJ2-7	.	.	TGCGCCAGCAGTTTTTCTCTACGGGACTACGAGCAGTACTTC	CASSFSLRDYEQYF
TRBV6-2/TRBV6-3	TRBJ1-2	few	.	TGTGCCAGCAGTTACTCGGACAGCCGAAGCTATGGCTACACCTTC	CASSYSDSRSYGYTF
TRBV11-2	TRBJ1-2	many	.	TGTGCCAGCAGCTTAGGCAGAGATGGCTACACCTTC	CASSLGRDGYTF
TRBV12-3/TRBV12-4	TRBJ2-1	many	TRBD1	TGTGCCAGCAGTGCAGGGGGCCTTGAGCAGTTCTTC	CASSAGGLEQFF